This record concerns one T cell receptor (beta chain) sequence. This entry is derived from a study of blood T cell repertoires in COVID-19. Study-wide background: The United States, Italy and Spain were the sources of the acute and convalescent COVID-19 samples.

The table came from immunoSEQ multiplex PCR; TCRdb's copy has only in-frame clones and leaves some out. The repertoire has around 57,000 clones, 82% of them found once; the top ten carry around 21%. CDR3 length equals 13 residues. Germline CDR1 and CDR2: SGDLS and YYNGEE. The V end lost 3 bases, the J end lost 6 bases, and 10 bases lay between the germline ends. What was sequenced was peripheral blood. The sequence came from a woman aged 55 to 70 with acute or convalescent COVID-19. This chain joins TRBV9 and TRBJ2-1; weak D call: TRBD1 (5 bases). The CDR3 coding sequence is TGTGCCAGCAGCGAGGACACGAGCAATGAGCAGTTCTTC. Its translation is CASSEDTSNEQFF.